Listed below are T cell receptor beta chains from one sample, sequenced in a study of cytomegalovirus exposure and HLA in healthy donors. TCRdb keeps only in-frame clones here, not all; method: immunoSEQ multiplex PCR. Seen here are approximately 70,000 clones, about 94% observed once, and the top ten hold roughly 0.94%. The specimen was PBMCs. These receptors all come from a woman aged 18 to 35 in good health and CMV-seronegative. Both conserved end residues are part of each CDR3. A D gene is named only where the DNA matches it firmly.

D | J | V | DNA | CDR3
TRBD1 | TRBJ1-2 | TRBV18 | TGTGCCAGCTCACCGTCCAGGGGGCCGAACTATGGCTACACCTTC | CASSPSRGPNYGYTF
TRBD2 | TRBJ2-3 | TRBV27 | TGTGCCAGCAGTTTATACGGGAGGGCACAGACTACGCAGTATTTT | CASSLYGRAQTTQYF
NA | TRBJ2-7 | TRBV29-1 | TGCAGCGTTGAAGGGCACCCCTACGAGCAGTACTTC | CSVEGHPYEQYF
NA | TRBJ1-4 | TRBV6-5 | TGTGCCAGCTGGCAGGGCCCAACTAATGAAAAACTGTTTTTT | CASWQGPTNEKLFF
NA | TRBJ2-6 | TRBV5-4 | TGTGCCAGCAGCCCAGCAAGGACAGACAGCAACGTCCTGACTTTC | CASSPARTDSNVLTF
TRBD1 | TRBJ2-7 | TRBV28 | TGTGCCAGCATCAGCCGACAGGGGGGATCCTACGAGCAGTACTTC | CASISRQGGSYEQYF
NA | TRBJ2-3 | TRBV5-4 | TGTGCCAGCTCGGGACAAGGATTCACAGATACGCAGTATTTT | CASSGQGFTDTQYF
TRBD1 | TRBJ1-5 | TRBV28 | TGTGCCAGCAGGCTGATGGCAGGGGGCAGCCCTGCGGACCAGCATTTT | CASRLMAGGSPADQHF
NA | TRBJ2-2 | TRBV4-2 | TGTGCCAGCAGATCTCTTGGGGGGAAGACCGGGGAGCTGTTTTTT | CASRSLGGKTGELFF
NA | TRBJ1-1 | TRBV7-2 | TGTGCCAGTTACTTTATGGGGGGGAACACTGAAGCTTTCTTT | CASYFMGGNTEAFF
TRBD2 | TRBJ2-1 | TRBV27 | TGTGCCAGCAGTCCAGACCCGGGACTAGCAGCTGAGCAGTTCTTC | CASSPDPGLAAEQFF